These 27 T cell receptor beta chains share one sample of origin, sequenced in a study of vaccination and CD4 T cells after COVID-19. These receptors have no known antigen. An Oncomine TCR Beta short-read assay was used to sequence the DNA from cultured CD4+ T cells. From the PCR reads, TCRdb called clonotypes with MiXCR, one entry per CDR3 protein. The sample lists about 20,000 distinct CDR3 sequences, 55% to 70% occurring once. Treatment here: roughly ten-day PBMC culture with coronavirus spike peptide pools or control peptides (ViraFEST assay). The specimen was CD4+ T cells from blood, cultured in vitro, collected after SARS-CoV-2 vaccination. The receptors stem from a human donor who had recovered from COVID-19.

The chain links TRBV21-1 to TRBJ1-1; the tabulated D call, TRBD1, remains unverified against the DNA. TRBV21-1 is shown as a pseudogene. The CDR3 totals 13 residues. The DNA of the CDR3 is TGTGCCAGCAGCAAAGGGAGGGGGGATGAAGCTTTCTTT. This translates into CASSKGRGDEAFF.

A few counts support this clonotype. This sequence joins TRBV11-3 and TRBJ1-2; a weak D match, TRBD1 (5 bases). The length of the CDR3 is 15 residues. Germline CDR1 SGHNT, CDR2 YENEEA. Trimming stripped 5 bases from V and 2 bases from J, with 15 bases between. As DNA, the CDR3 is TGTGCCAGCAGCCCCGGGGGTGGAGTAAACTATGGCTACACCTTC. As protein: CASSPGGGVNYGYTF. Full variable domain (missing parts from reference TRBV11-3 and TRBJ1-2): EAGVVQSPRYKIIEKKQPVAFWCNPISGHNTLYWYLQNLGQGPELLIRYENEEAVDDSQLPKDRFSAERLKGVDSTLKIQPAELGDSAVYLCASSPGGGVNYGYTFGSGTRLTVV.

The V gene is TRBV20-1, the J gene TRBJ1-1; 7 nucleotides line up with TRBD1. CDR3 size: 15 residues. The V segment lost 2 bases and the J segment 5 bases; nucleotides outside the gene matches: 11. Germline V gene lookup returns CDR1 DFQATT and CDR2 SNEGSKA (reference sequence). This CDR3 is CSARNPDRVATEAFF. The DNA for the CDR3 is TGCAGTGCTAGAAATCCAGACAGGGTTGCGACTGAAGCTTTCTTT.

This rearrangement joins TRBV2 to TRBJ2-7; TRBD1 might be the D (7 bases). CDR1 is SNHLY, CDR2 FYNNEI, per germline. V was trimmed by 6 bases and J by 2 bases, leaving 14 bases between them. The CDR3 spans 14 residues. CDR3 DNA: TGTGCCAGCAGCTCGCAGGGGGGCCCCTACGAGCAGTACTTC. Encoded protein: CASSSQGGPYEQYF.

The chain links TRBV20-1 to TRBJ2-7, with D perhaps TRBD2 (5 bases). With 4 bases removed from V and 5 bases from J, the gap between germline ends came to 18 bases. This CDR3 is 14 amino acids long. Germline assignment: CDR1 DFQATT and CDR2 SNEGSKA (reference sequence). This CDR3 is CSAKEGRLDDEQYF. The CDR3 nucleotides read TGCAGTGCTAAAGAGGGCCGTCTAGATGACGAGCAGTACTTC.

This clonotype occurred a few times. The genes are TRBV6-1 and TRBJ2-2; D may be TRBD2 (5 bases). V shed 5 bases and J shed 7 bases, with 11 bases lying between them. The V gene's germline CDR1 is MNHNS and CDR2 SASEGT. The CDR3 runs 13 residues. In nucleotides, the CDR3 is TGTGCCAGCAGTCCTACGGGATTCGGGGAGCTGTTTTTT. Its translation: CASSPTGFGELFF.

DNA for the CDR3: TGCAGTGCTTTTTGGGGGGGCGGGGTTACTGAAGCTTTCTTT. Residues: CSAFWGGGVTEAFF. The V and J genes are TRBV20-1 and TRBJ1-1; maybe TRBD1 (6 bases). The CDR3 consists of 14 residues. Trimming left V 5 bases short and J 5 bases short, with 18 bases between. CDR1 DFQATT and CDR2 SNEGSKA come from the germline V gene (reference sequence).

The V and J genes are TRBV12-3 or TRBV12-4 and TRBJ2-7; the D is unclear. The length of the CDR3 is 12 residues. V shed 7 bases and J shed 5 bases, with 12 bases lying between them. The CDR3 sequence: CASIYSTHEQYF. DNA of the CDR3: TGTGCCAGCATTTACAGCACCCACGAGCAGTACTTC.

This clonotype occurred once. The CDR3 nucleotides are TGTGCCAGCAGCTTTCACTCCCCGGGACCCCCTAATGAGCAGTTCTTC. This sequence encodes CASSFHSPGPPNEQFF. The chain carries TRBV11-2 and TRBJ2-1; the D gene could be TRBD1 or TRBD2 (5 bases each). From germline, CDR1 is SGHAT and CDR2 FQNNGV. CDR3 length: 16 residues. V lost 3 bases and J 7 bases, leaving 19 bases between the germline ends.

The chain couples TRBV5-1 to TRBJ2-5; D gene unclear. Trimming left V 0 bases short and J 5 bases short, with 8 bases between. Germline V gene lookup returns CDR1 SGHRS and CDR2 YFSETQ. The CDR3 sequence is 13 residues long. CDR3 DNA: TGCGCCAGCAGCTTGGGAGTCTTGGAGACCCAGTACTTC. This gives the protein CASSLGVLETQYF.

This clonotype was picked up a small number of times. This rearrangement joins TRBV6-1 to TRBJ1-5, with 7 bases fitting TRBD1. The CDR3 contains 14 residues. The V gene's germline CDR1 is MNHNS and CDR2 SASEGT. Trimming cost V 5 bases and J 4 bases; bases outside gene matches: 5. CDR3 sequence: CASSNRQGNQPQHF. In DNA, the CDR3 is TGTGCCAGCAGTAATAGACAGGGTAATCAGCCCCAGCATTTT.

The V call is TRBV19, the J call TRBJ1-6; tentatively, D is TRBD1 (5 bases). The CDR3 covers 14 residues. Trimming pared 5 bases from V and 4 bases from J, leaving 9 bases between. CDR1 is LNHDA, CDR2 SQIVND, per germline (reference sequence). As DNA, the CDR3 is TGTGCCAGTAGTCAACAGGAGTATAATTCACCCCTCCACTTT. Translating gives CASSQQEYNSPLHF. Full variable domain (outside the CDR3, taken from reference TRBV19 and TRBJ1-6): DGGITQSPKYLFRKEGQNVTLSCEQNLNHDAMYWYRQDPGQGLRLIYYSQIVNDFQKGDIAEGYSVSREKKESFPLTVTSAQKNPTAFYLCASSQQEYNSPLHFGNGTRLTVT.

The chain couples TRBV2 to TRBJ1-1; 11 positions agree with TRBD1. CDR3 length: 16 amino acids. CDR1 is SNHLY and CDR2 is FYNNEI in the germline V gene. The J segment lost 4 bases and the V segment lost 5 bases, leaving 9 bases of the junction unmatched. The DNA of the CDR3 is TGTGCCAGCAGTTCCGGACAGGGGGCAGTTATCACTGAAGCTTTCTTT. It codes for CASSSGQGAVITEAFF. Looking up the rest from reference TRBV2 and TRBJ1-1 gives the full variable domain: EPEVTQTPSHQVTQMGQEVILRCVPISNHLYFYWYRQILGQKVEFLVSFYNNEISEKSEIFDDQFSVERPDGSNFTLKIRSTKLEDSAMYFCASSSGQGAVITEAFFGQGTRLTVV.

The V gene is TRBV24-1, the J gene TRBJ2-6; D not certain. V lost 3 bases and J lost 0, with 11 bases in between. The CDR3 spans 17 residues. Germline-derived CDR1 and CDR2 are KGHDR and SFDVKD. CDR3 residues: CATSDGTLSSGANVLTF. CDR3 sequence (DNA): TGTGCCACCAGTGATGGCACACTATCCTCTGGGGCCAACGTCCTGACTTTC.

V is TRBV3-1 and J is TRBJ1-6; 7 bases fit TRBD1. V shed 1 base and J 9 bases; nucleotides not matched to a gene: 3. Germline V CDR1 and CDR2: LGHDT, YNNKEL (reference sequence). The CDR3 is made up of 14 amino acids. DNA of the CDR3: TGTGCCAGCAGCCAAGGAAACAGGGGTTCACCCCTCCACTTT. It specifies CASSQGNRGSPLHF.

The chain has TRBV6-1 and TRBJ2-7, with D possibly matching TRBD1 (5 bases). V was clipped by 1 base and J by 2 bases, with 12 bases between them. This CDR3 has 15 residues. Germline lookup yields CDR1 MNHNS and CDR2 SASEGT. In DNA form, the CDR3 reads TGTGCCAGCAGTGAAGGCAGCGACAGTACCTACGAGCAGTACTTC. Its protein product is CASSEGSDSTYEQYF.

The chain has TRBV7-9 and TRBJ1-1; D is possibly TRBD1 (6 bases). The CDR3 is 15 amino acids. Between the trimmed V and J ends, which lost 5 bases and 3 bases, there was a span of 16 bases. CDR1 SEHNR and CDR2 FQNEAQ come from the germline V gene (reference sequence). The CDR3 coding sequence is TGTGCCAGCAGCCCGACTAAACCAGGGGACACTGAAGCTTTCTTT. Its translation: CASSPTKPGDTEAFF.

This clonotype was counted only a few times. This chain connects TRBV7-9 to TRBJ1-2; D not certain. CDR1 and CDR2 (germline): SEHNR, FQNEAQ (reference sequence). This CDR3 is 14 amino acids long. V was clipped by 5 bases and J by 3 bases, with 13 bases between them. The CDR3 DNA follows: TGTGCCAGCAGCCCATCGTTGCTCGACTATGGCTACACCTTC. This sequence encodes CASSPSLLDYGYTF.

This clonotype was found a few times. V and J are TRBV7-9 and TRBJ1-1, with D possibly TRBD1 on 5 matching bases. Trimming took off 1 base at V and 2 bases at J, with 11 bases between the two ends. The germline CDR1 and CDR2 sequences are SEHNR and FQNEAQ (reference sequence). The CDR3 is made up of 15 amino acids. Here the CDR3 reads CASSLGAGQNTEAFF. CDR3 nucleotide sequence: TGTGCCAGCAGCTTAGGGGCAGGGCAAAACACTGAAGCTTTCTTT.

The chain recombines TRBV7-3 with TRBJ2-7; the D call may be TRBD1 or TRBD2 (5 bases each). The CDR3 has 15 residues. CDR1 SGHTA and CDR2 FQGTGA come from the germline V gene. Deletions cut 5 bases from V and 5 bases from J, with 19 bases between. The CDR3 loop reads CASSPGVGVPHEQYF. In nucleotides, the CDR3 is TGTGCCAGCAGCCCTGGTGTGGGGGTCCCCCACGAGCAGTACTTC.

The chain couples TRBV20-1 to TRBJ2-7; no definite D call. This CDR3 region has 12 residues. Germline V gene lookup returns CDR1 DFQATT and CDR2 SNEGSKA (reference sequence). Between the trimmed V and J ends, which lost 6 bases and 3 bases, there was a span of 12 bases. The CDR3 coding sequence is TGCAGTGCCCGAGTTGACGGCTACGAGCAGTACTTC. As protein: CSARVDGYEQYF.

The chain carries TRBV5-4 and TRBJ2-5; the D gene is possibly TRBD2 (6 bases). CDR1 is SGHNT, CDR2 YYREEE, per germline (reference sequence). This CDR3 contains 14 residues. V was trimmed by 4 bases and J by 5 bases, leaving 15 bases between them. CDR3 DNA sequence: TGTGCCAGCAGCCTGCCCGCGGGGTCGGAGACCCAGTACTTC. Its protein is CASSLPAGSETQYF.

This clonotype has just one count. V gene TRBV10-1 combines with J gene TRBJ2-2; no reliable D call. The CDR3 contains 13 residues. Germline CDR1 WNHNN, CDR2 SYGVQD (reference sequence). V gave up 3 bases and J gave up 8 bases, with 10 bases separating them. The CDR3 region has the DNA TGCGCCAGCAGTGATAGCCCCCCGGGGGAGCTGTTTTTT. Translation gives CASSDSPPGELFF.

V and J are TRBV7-9 and TRBJ2-1; 8 nucleotides line up with TRBD2. CDR1 is SEHNR, CDR2 FQNEAQ, per germline (reference sequence). This CDR3 is built from 16 residues. V lost 1 base to trimming and J lost 3 bases; unmatched junction nucleotides: 5. The CDR3 protein is CASSLGSGSIYNEQFF. The DNA for the CDR3 is TGTGCCAGCAGCTTAGGAAGCGGGAGTATCTACAATGAGCAGTTCTTC.

The V gene is TRBV20-1, the J gene TRBJ2-5, with D possibly being TRBD1 or TRBD2 (6 bases each). Germline CDR1 and CDR2: DFQATT and SNEGSKA (reference sequence). V was cut by 5 bases and J by 1 base, with 20 bases left in between. The CDR3 has 16 amino acids. The CDR3 sequence: CSASQGGFGGQETQYF. For the CDR3, the DNA is TGCAGTGCTTCGCAAGGGGGTTTCGGGGGCCAAGAGACCCAGTACTTC.

The chain couples TRBV6-1 to TRBJ2-6; D remains ambiguous. The germline V gene has CDR1 MNHNS and CDR2 SASEGT. V lost 6 bases, J lost 1 base, and 10 bases lay in between. This CDR3 region has 15 residues. DNA of the CDR3: TGTGCCAGCAGGCAAACAGTATCTGGGGCCAACGTCCTGACTTTC. This codes for CASRQTVSGANVLTF.

The rearrangement links TRBV6-1 to TRBJ1-1; 7 nucleotides agree with TRBD1. This CDR3 has 16 amino acids. CDR1 and CDR2 (germline): MNHNS, SASEGT. The trim removed 6 bases at V and 0 bases at J, leaving 10 bases unmatched. CDR3 loop: CASSEPGGRMNTEAFF. The CDR3 region has the DNA TGTGCCAGCAGCGAACCAGGGGGGAGAATGAACACTGAAGCTTTCTTT.